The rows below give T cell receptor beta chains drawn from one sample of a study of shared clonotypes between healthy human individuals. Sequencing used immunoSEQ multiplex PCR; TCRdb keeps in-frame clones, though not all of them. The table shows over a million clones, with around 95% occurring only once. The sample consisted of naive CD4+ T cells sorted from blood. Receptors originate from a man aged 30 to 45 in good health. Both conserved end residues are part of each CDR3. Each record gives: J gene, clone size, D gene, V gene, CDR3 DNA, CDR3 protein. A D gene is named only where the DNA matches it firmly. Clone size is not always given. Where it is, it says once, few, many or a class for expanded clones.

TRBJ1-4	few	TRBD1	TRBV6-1	TGTGCCAGCAGATTAGAAGGGACAGCACAGGGACTGTTTTTT	CASRLEGTAQGLFF
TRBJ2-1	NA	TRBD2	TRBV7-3	TGTGCCAGCAGCTTAAGTAGCGGGAGGTCCTACAATGAGCAGTTCTTC	CASSLSSGRSYNEQFF
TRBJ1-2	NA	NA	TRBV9	TGTGCCAGCAGTGGGCCAAGGCAGAACTATGGCTACACCTTC	CASSGPRQNYGYTF
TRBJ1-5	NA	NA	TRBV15	TGTGCCACCAGCAGAGATCGAGGGGAGAGCAATCAGCCCCAGCATTTT	CATSRDRGESNQPQHF
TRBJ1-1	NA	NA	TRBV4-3	TGCGCCAGCAGCCGGAAAACTGACACTGAAGCTTTCTTT	CASSRKTDTEAFF
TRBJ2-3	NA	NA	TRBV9	TGTGCCAGCAGCCTTAGCAAACGGAGCACAGATACGCAGTATTTT	CASSLSKRSTDTQYF
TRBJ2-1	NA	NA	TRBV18	TGTGCCAGCTCACCATTTACAGAAAGATACAATGAGCAGTTCTTC	CASSPFTERYNEQFF
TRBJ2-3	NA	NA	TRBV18	TGTGCCAGCTCACCACTAAAAAGCGCTGGCACAGATACGCAGTATTTT	CASSPLKSAGTDTQYF
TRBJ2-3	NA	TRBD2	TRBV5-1	TGCGCCAGCAGCAGAGCCGGGACTAGCGTTGTTACAGATACGCAGTATTTT	CASSRAGTSVVTDTQYF
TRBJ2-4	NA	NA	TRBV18	TGTGCCAGCTCACAACTCAGGGAGATAGCCAAAAACATTCAGTACTTC	CASSQLREIAKNIQYF
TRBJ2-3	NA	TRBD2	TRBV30	TGTGCCTGGAGTTTCGTGGGAGGGGTAGTAGATACGCAGTATTTT	CAWSFVGGVVDTQYF
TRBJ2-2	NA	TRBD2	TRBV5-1	TGCGCCAGCAGCTACCAAGCGGGAGCTCTTACCGGGGAGCTGTTTTTT	CASSYQAGALTGELFF
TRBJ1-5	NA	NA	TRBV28	TGTGCCAGCAGCAACAACCCGAGGGGGGGTCAGCCCCAGCATTTT	CASSNNPRGGQPQHF
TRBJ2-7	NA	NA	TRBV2	TGTGCCAGCAGTGAGACGCCGCCTCCCTACGAGCAGTACTTC	CASSETPPPYEQYF
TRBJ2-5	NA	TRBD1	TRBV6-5	TGTGCCAGCAGCTTGGACCCGACAGGGCAAGAGACCCAGTACTTC	CASSLDPTGQETQYF
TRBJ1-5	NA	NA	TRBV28	TGTGCCAGCAGTCCCCCCCCGGGCAGATCTAATCAGCCCCAGCATTTT	CASSPPPGRSNQPQHF
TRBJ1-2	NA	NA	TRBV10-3	TGTGCCATCAGTGAGGGTCTGCAATTGGGTAAGGATGGCTACACCTTC	CAISEGLQLGKDGYTF
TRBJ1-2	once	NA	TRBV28	TGTGCCAGCAGGGCCGGTCGAGGATTTACCTATGGCTACACCTTC	CASRAGRGFTYGYTF
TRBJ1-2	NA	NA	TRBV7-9	TGTGCCAGCACCGCCACCGGCGGTACTAACTATGGCTACACCTTC	CASTATGGTNYGYTF
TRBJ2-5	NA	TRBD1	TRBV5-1	TGCGCCAGCAGCTTGGTCGGGACAGGGGGTGAGACCCAGTACTTC	CASSLVGTGGETQYF
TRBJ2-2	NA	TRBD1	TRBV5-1	TGCGCCAGCAGCTTGGCAGGGGGTAGAAACGGGGAGCTGTTTTTT	CASSLAGGRNGELFF
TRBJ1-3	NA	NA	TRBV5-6	TGTGCCAGCAGCCTCAGGCTTAGCACCATATATTTT	CASSLRLSTIYF
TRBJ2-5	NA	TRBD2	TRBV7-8	TGTGCCAGCAGCTTAGCCGGGGGGGGGCAAGAGACCCAGTACTTC	CASSLAGGGQETQYF
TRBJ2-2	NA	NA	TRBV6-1	TGTGCCAGCACGCCGTACCACTGGACCGGGGAGCTGTTTTTT	CASTPYHWTGELFF
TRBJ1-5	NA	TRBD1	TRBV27	TGTGCCAGCAGTTTGGGGGACAGGGTAGGGAATCAGCCCCAGCATTTT	CASSLGDRVGNQPQHF
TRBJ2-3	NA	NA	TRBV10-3	TGTGCCATCGCAGATTCGAGACGCACAGATACGCAGTATTTT	CAIADSRRTDTQYF
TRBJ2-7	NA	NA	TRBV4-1	TGCGCCAGCAGCCAGACGACTGGCGGTCTTTCTTTTCGCTACGAGCAGTACTTC	CASSQTTGGLSFRYEQYF
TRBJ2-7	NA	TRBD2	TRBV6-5	TGTGCCAGCAGTCACCTAGCGGGGAACTCCTACGAGCAGTACTTC	CASSHLAGNSYEQYF
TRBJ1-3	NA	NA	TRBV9	TGTGCCAGCAGCGCGGGACCCGCCGCCACTGGAAACACCATATATTTT	CASSAGPAATGNTIYF
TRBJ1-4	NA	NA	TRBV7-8	TGTGCCAGCAGCTTTCCCTGGTCGGGCGATGAAAAACTGTTTTTT	CASSFPWSGDEKLFF
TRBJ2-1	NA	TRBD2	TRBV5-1	TGCGCCAGCAGCCTTTGGCGGGAGGGCCACAATGAGCAGTTCTTC	CASSLWREGHNEQFF
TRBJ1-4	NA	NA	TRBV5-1	TGCGCCAGCAGCTTGGACGGACGGAGTAATGAAAAACTGTTTTTT	CASSLDGRSNEKLFF
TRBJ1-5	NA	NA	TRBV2	TGTGCCAGCAGCTACGACGGAATCAATCAGCCCCAGCATTTT	CASSYDGINQPQHF
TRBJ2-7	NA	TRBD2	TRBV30	TGTGCCTGGAGTGTTATGGCGGGAGGGCCTTTCTACGAGCAGTACTTC	CAWSVMAGGPFYEQYF
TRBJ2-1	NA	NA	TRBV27	TGTGCCAGCAGTTTCGTCCATCCGCGGGGCGATGAGCAGTTCTTC	CASSFVHPRGDEQFF
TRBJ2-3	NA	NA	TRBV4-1	TGCGCCAGCAGCCAAGTGGAAACCACAGATACGCAGTATTTT	CASSQVETTDTQYF
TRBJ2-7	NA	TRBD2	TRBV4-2	TGTGCCAGCGAGCGGGAGGAGGGTTGGGACGAGCAGTACTTC	CASEREEGWDEQYF
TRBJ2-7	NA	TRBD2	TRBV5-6	TGTGCCAGCAGCTCGGGACTAGATCTCTACGAGCAGTACTTC	CASSSGLDLYEQYF
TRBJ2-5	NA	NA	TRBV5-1	TGCGCCAGCAGCTTGGCCCGGACGATCTTTTCGGAGACCCAGTACTTC	CASSLARTIFSETQYF
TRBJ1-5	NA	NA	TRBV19	TGTGCCAGTAGTCGTTGGGGGTATGGTCGTGATCAGCCCCAGCATTTT	CASSRWGYGRDQPQHF
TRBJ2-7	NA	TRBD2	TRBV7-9	TGTGCCAGCAGCTTAGGGCGGGAGCGGGAGCAGTACTTC	CASSLGREREQYF
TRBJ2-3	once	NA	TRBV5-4	TGTGCCAGCAGCTTCCAGCAGGGCGACTACTCTACGCAGTATTTT	CASSFQQGDYSTQYF
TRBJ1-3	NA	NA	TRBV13	TGTGCCAGCAGCTTAGGCCTGGCAGGGGCGATTGGAAACACCATATATTTT	CASSLGLAGAIGNTIYF
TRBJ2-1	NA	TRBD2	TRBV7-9	TGTGCCAGCAGCCTACCACTGACTAGCGCGAAACTCGATGAGCAGTTCTTC	CASSLPLTSAKLDEQFF
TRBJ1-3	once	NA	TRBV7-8	TGTGCCAGCAGCTTAGTCGCTACGGTGCGAAACACCATATATTTT	CASSLVATVRNTIYF
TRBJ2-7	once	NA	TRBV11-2	TGTGCCAGCAGCTTAGATCGGAAGTCCTACGAGCAGTACTTC	CASSLDRKSYEQYF
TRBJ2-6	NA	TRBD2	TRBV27	TGTGCCAGCAGTCGATCCAGCGGGATCGGCTTTGGGGCCAACGTCCTGACTTTC	CASSRSSGIGFGANVLTF
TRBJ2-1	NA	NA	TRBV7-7	TGTGCCAGCAGCTTAGAACAGGCCGATGAGCAGTTCTTC	CASSLEQADEQFF
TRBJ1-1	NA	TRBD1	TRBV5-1	TGCGCCAGCAGCCTAGGACAGGGGGCTATGAACACTGAAGCTTTCTTT	CASSLGQGAMNTEAFF
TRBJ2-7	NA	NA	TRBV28	TGTGCCAGCAGTTTATGGGGGGACGTTAGATCCTACGAGCAGTACTTC	CASSLWGDVRSYEQYF
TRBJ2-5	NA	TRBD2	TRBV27	TGTGCCAGCAGTCGCCGGCTAGCGGGAGGTCAAGAGACCCAGTACTTC	CASSRRLAGGQETQYF
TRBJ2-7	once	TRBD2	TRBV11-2	TGTGCCAGCAGCTTATTGGTAGCGGGGGGCTCCTACGAGCAGTACTTC	CASSLLVAGGSYEQYF
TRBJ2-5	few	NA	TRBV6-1	TGTGCCAGCAGTGAAAGCCCGACAGCTACCCAAGAGACCCAGTACTTC	CASSESPTATQETQYF